The 21 T cell receptor beta chains below were found in one sample sequenced in a study of siplizumab effects on memory and regulatory T cells. Only in-frame clones appear in the TCRdb table, and some are missing; sequencing was by immunoSEQ multiplex PCR. The table has approximately 100,000 clones, 92% seen once. Sequences were obtained from non-Treg CD4+ T cells sorted from blood. These receptor sequences come from a human donor in good health.

The rearrangement links TRBV6-5 to TRBJ2-6; 8 bases match TRBD2. The CDR3 is made up of 15 amino acids. With 7 bases clipped from V and 4 bases from J, the junction kept 6 bases outside the gene matches. The germline CDR1 and CDR2 sequences are MNHEY and SVGAGI. The CDR3 DNA sequence: TGTGCCAGCACGGGGGGGGGCGCCGGGGCCAACGTCCTGACTTTC. Residues: CASTGGGAGANVLTF.

A single count supports this clone. The chain carries TRBV27 and TRBJ1-4; TRBD1 is a possible D gene (6 bases). Germline V gives CDR1 MNHEY, CDR2 SMNVEV (reference sequence). The CDR3 is 16 amino acids. V lost 0 bases, J lost 5 bases, and 13 bases lay in between. CDR3 loop: CASSLSVKGGNEKLFF. CDR3 in DNA: TGTGCCAGCAGTTTATCTGTTAAGGGGGGAAATGAAAAACTGTTTTTT.

This clone was detected only once. This rearrangement joins TRBV6-4 to TRBJ2-1, with D tentatively TRBD1 or TRBD2 (5 bases each). V lost 2 bases to trimming and J lost 8 bases, with 19 bases between them. CDR1 MRHNA and CDR2 SNTAGT come from the germline V gene. CDR3 length: 16 residues. This CDR3 is CASSDTGTPSGYEQFF. The CDR3 nucleotides read TGTGCCAGCAGTGACACCGGGACCCCCTCAGGGTATGAGCAGTTCTTC.

The chain couples TRBV7-9 to TRBJ1-2, with D perhaps matching TRBD1 (5 bases). The V gene lost 5 bases and the J gene lost 10 bases, with 11 bases spanning the gap. There are 11 residues in the CDR3. Germline V CDR1 and CDR2: SEHNR, FQNEAQ (reference sequence). CDR3 residues: CASSRDADYTF. CDR3 sequence (DNA): TGTGCCAGCAGCCGGGACGCGGACTACACCTTC.

The chain combines TRBV7-3 with TRBJ2-5; D may match TRBD1 or TRBD2 (5 bases each). This CDR3 comprises 14 residues. The germline V and J ends were trimmed by 2 bases and 7 bases, with 14 bases remaining between them. Germline V lookup: CDR1 SGHTA, CDR2 FQGTGA. CDR3 bases: TGTGCCAGCAGCTTAGGGGACCCTGGGGGGACCCAGTACTTC. This codes for CASSLGDPGGTQYF. Full variable domain (remainder filled in from reference TRBV7-3 and TRBJ2-5): GAGVSQTPSNKVTEKGKYVELRCDPISGHTALYWYRQSLGQGPEFLIYFQGTGAADDSGLPNDRFFAVRPEGSVSTLKIQRTERGDSAVYLCASSLGDPGGTQYFGPGTRLLVL.

This clone was seen a single time. This chain connects TRBV25-1 to TRBJ2-1; TRBD1 is a possible D gene (5 bases). The CDR3 totals 17 residues. Deletions cut 5 bases from V and 4 bases from J, with 21 bases between. Germline CDR1 MGHDK, CDR2 SYGVNS. The CDR3 is CASSSTRPTRDYNEQFF. The CDR3 coding sequence is TGTGCCAGCAGTTCAACGCGACCCACCAGGGATTACAATGAGCAGTTCTTC.

The chain carries TRBV18 and TRBJ2-7; 7 nucleotides match TRBD2. This CDR3 is built from 15 residues. From germline, CDR1 is KGHSH and CDR2 LQKENI. V was pared by 5 bases and J by 0 bases, with 7 bases of the junction left unmatched. The CDR3 spells CASSTPSGPSYEQYF. In DNA, the CDR3 is TGTGCCAGCTCAACGCCTAGCGGCCCCTCCTACGAGCAGTACTTC.

V and J are TRBV11-2 and TRBJ1-1, with 9 bases fitting TRBD1. CDR1 is SGHAT, CDR2 FQNNGV, per germline. Trimming at V came to 5 bases and at J to 1 base, leaving 8 bases not matched to a gene. The CDR3 length is 16 residues. The CDR3 nucleotides are TGTGCCAGCAGCCCAGAAACAGGGGGCGCGAACACTGAAGCTTTCTTT. Amino acids: CASSPETGGANTEAFF.

The V gene is TRBV18, the J gene TRBJ1-5, with 7 bases lining up with TRBD1. The CDR3 sequence is 14 residues long. Germline-derived CDR1 and CDR2 are KGHSH and LQKENI. The V and J ends lost 5 bases and 7 bases, in that order; junction bases with no gene match: 8. CDR3 sequence: CASSDRDGNQPQHF. The DNA of the CDR3 is TGTGCCAGCTCAGACAGGGATGGAAACCAGCCCCAGCATTTT.

Note on this clone: The sample contains more than one DNA sequence encoding this CDR3. The chain employs TRBV18 and TRBJ2-2; 8 bases align to TRBD1. With V trimmed by 3 bases and J by 4 bases, 1 base remained unmatched. The CDR3 extends over 14 amino acids. Germline V gene data show CDR1 as KGHSH and CDR2 as LQKENI. CDR3 protein: CASSPDRGTGELFF. The CDR3 region has the DNA TGTGCCAGCTCACCCGACAGGGGCACCGGGGAGCTGTTTTTT.

This chain joins TRBV28 and TRBJ2-3, with D maybe TRBD2 (7 bases). With 3 bases removed from V and 5 bases from J, the gap between germline ends came to 12 bases. The germline V gene has CDR1 MDHEN and CDR2 SYDVKM. The CDR3 consists of 14 residues. The CDR3 reads CASSFGGAGDTQYF. CDR3 nucleotides: TGTGCCAGCAGTTTTGGGGGGGCGGGAGATACGCAGTATTTT.

The chain couples TRBV18 to TRBJ2-7; 10 bases align to TRBD2. The CDR3 contains 16 residues. Germline-derived CDR1 and CDR2 are KGHSH and LQKENI. Unmatched junction bases numbered 6, after V lost 3 bases and J lost 1 base. The CDR3 DNA is TGTGCCAGCTCACCGGGACTAGCGAAAGTTTCCTACGAGCAGTACTTC. The encoded protein is CASSPGLAKVSYEQYF.

The J gene is TRBJ1-5, the V gene TRBV6-1; D remains unclear. The germline V gene encodes CDR1 MNHNS and CDR2 SASEGT. The CDR3 is 15 amino acids. V lost 0 bases and J 6 bases, leaving 12 bases between the germline ends. CDR3 sequence (DNA): TGTGCCAGCAGTGAAGCGAGTACCGTACTTCAGCCCCAGCATTTT. Translated, it gives CASSEASTVLQPQHF.

The chain recombines TRBV9 with TRBJ2-1; 11 nucleotides align to TRBD2. Trimming took 3 bases from V and 4 from J; bases not matched to a gene: 6. This CDR3 has 16 amino acids. CDR1 and CDR2 from the germline V gene are SGDLS and YYNGEE. In nucleotides, the CDR3 is TGTGCCAGCAGCGAAACCGGGACTAGCGGTTACAATGAGCAGTTCTTC. This codes for CASSETGTSGYNEQFF.

J is TRBJ2-7 and V is TRBV20-1, with D uncertain. The CDR3 covers 10 residues. CDR1 and CDR2 from the germline V gene are DFQATT and SNEGSKA (reference sequence). Trimming took 7 bases from V and 5 from J, leaving 9 bases between them. As DNA, the CDR3 is TGCAGTGGACTTTGGGACGAGCAGTACTTC. Residues: CSGLWDEQYF.

About this clone itself: Distinct nucleotide sequences in the sample also encode this CDR3. The CDR3, as DNA: TGCAGCGTAGTAGCGGGAGGCTACGAGCAGTACTTC. Translated, it gives CSVVAGGYEQYF. The V gene is TRBV29-1, the J gene TRBJ2-7, with 10 bases that match TRBD2. V lost 6 bases to trimming and J lost 3 bases; unmatched junction nucleotides: 2. Germline assignment: CDR1 SQVTM and CDR2 ANQGSEA. The CDR3 consists of 12 residues.

The rearrangement uses TRBV19 and TRBJ1-1, with 7 positions matching TRBD1. The CDR3 is 18 residues long. Germline CDR1 LNHDA, CDR2 SQIVND (reference sequence). V lost 3 bases, J lost 0 bases, and 13 bases stayed unmatched. The CDR3, as DNA: TGTGCCAGTAGTATGCCTTCTTGGGACAGCAGCATGAACACTGAAGCTTTCTTT. Its protein is CASSMPSWDSSMNTEAFF.

This rearrangement joins TRBV5-1 to TRBJ2-3; 9 bases line up with TRBD2. The CDR3 has 18 amino acids. Trimming removed 6 bases from V and 4 bases from J; junction bases left unmatched: 18. Germline CDR1 and CDR2: SGHRS and YFSETQ. CDR3 sequence: CASKERLAERNSADTQYF. The CDR3 DNA reads TGCGCCAGCAAAGAGAGACTAGCGGAACGGAACAGTGCAGATACGCAGTATTTT.

CDR3 amino acids: CASSQGLGDTIYF. The CDR3 DNA sequence: TGCGCCAGCAGCCAAGGTCTCGGAGACACCATATATTTT. The genes are TRBV4-1 and TRBJ1-3, with D hard to call. The CDR3 runs to 13 residues. V gave up 1 base and J gave up 8 bases, with 9 bases separating them. Germline V gene lookup returns CDR1 MGHRA and CDR2 YSYEKL.

The chain couples TRBV25-1 to TRBJ1-1; no definite D call. The CDR3 loop spans 15 amino acids. V shed 3 bases and J shed 8 bases, with 19 bases lying between them. Looked up from germline, CDR1 is MGHDK and CDR2 is SYGVNS. CDR3 residues: CASSDRFSGRPEAFF. In DNA form, the CDR3 reads TGTGCCAGCAGTGACCGCTTTTCGGGCAGACCCGAAGCTTTCTTT.

The rearrangement joins TRBV27 to TRBJ2-2, with 8 bases aligning to TRBD2. The CDR3 extends over 16 amino acids. V shed 7 bases and J 2 bases; nucleotides not matched to a gene: 9. Germline V gene sequence: CDR1 MNHEY, CDR2 SMNVEV (reference sequence). This chain's CDR3 is CASTPRSGTNTGELFF. In nucleotides, the CDR3 is TGTGCCAGCACCCCCCGTAGCGGGACAAACACCGGGGAGCTGTTTTTT.